The clone carrying this T cell receptor beta chain was recorded a few times. Donors ranged from roughly 6 to 100 years old and were healthy Caucasians in Russia. Total RNA amounts of at least 5 micrograms were extracted per sample. A second about 7 to 12 cycle PCR used barcoded and J-beta primers. Unique molecular identifiers of 12 random nucleotides labeled each cDNA. A single record per CDR3 protein comes from TCRdb applying MiXCR to the 5' RACE reads. The sample holds roughly 1,500,000 distinct CDR3 sequences, about 31% seen once. This sample was taken from a study of blood T cells in healthy people across ages. The ends lost 6 bases at V and 6 bases at J; junction bases unmatched: 8. The CDR3 contains 13 residues. Germline V gene lookup returns CDR1 SQVTM and CDR2 ANQGSEA.

The J gene is TRBJ2-1, the V gene TRBV29-1; 7 nucleotides line up with TRBD2. This TCR was sampled from a woman aged 25 to 39 in good health. The sample consisted of blood. CDR3 loop: CSVTGLHLNEQFF. As DNA, the CDR3 is TGCAGCGTGACGGGACTACATCTCAATGAGCAGTTCTTC.